This T cell receptor (beta chain) is drawn from a study of T-cell memory formation after mild COVID-19. Study overall: For the most part, TCR clusters were specific to one donor.

For this clonotype: Its specificity is unknown.

TCRdb processed the 5' RACE reads anew with MiXCR; each CDR3 protein has one entry. This sample has 300,000 to 350,000 distinct CDR3 sequences, with roughly a fifth found just once. Regarding the study as a whole: Contracting clones, day 15 to 85, had balanced CD4/CD8, and later expanders favored CD4+. For second-wave clones that peaked at day 37, SARS-CoV-2 specificity went unverified. CD4+ contracting clones were found mainly in CM and EM, and CD8+ ones in EMRA.

CDR3 length: 14 residues. The V gene's germline CDR1 is DFQATT and CDR2 SNEGSKA (reference sequence). Trimming took off 5 bases at V and 1 base at J, with 13 bases between the two ends. This sequence joins TRBV20-1 and TRBJ2-3, with a weak D call TRBD2 (5 bases). Sequenced: PBMCs or a T cell subset sorted from them (not recorded which). This sequence was found in a man aged 18 to 30 who had mild COVID-19 (a few samples of this study predate the infection). Cell type and time point are not known. DNA for the CDR3: TGCAGTGCTGCCGGACTTTTTGGCACAGATACGCAGTATTTT. Protein sequence: CSAAGLFGTDTQYF.